A single count supports the clone carrying this T cell receptor (beta chain). Trimming removed 1 base from V and 4 bases from J; junction bases left unmatched: 7. Germline CDR1 is SNHLY and CDR2 is FYNNEI. CDR3 size: 15 residues. The sample is drawn from a study of shared clonotypes between healthy human individuals. The table came from immunoSEQ multiplex PCR; TCRdb's copy has only in-frame clones and leaves some out. The table records 450,000 to 550,000 clones, less than 85% of them present only once. The chain uses TRBV2 and TRBJ2-7; 7 nucleotides match TRBD2. Material: PBMCs. This TCR came from a woman between 40 and 55 years old in good health. Some clones in this sample may be carry-over from other donors' samples. DNA for the CDR3: TGTGCCAGCAGTGAAGGGTGGGGAGGGCCTTACGAGCAGTACTTC. Its protein product is CASSEGWGGPYEQYF.